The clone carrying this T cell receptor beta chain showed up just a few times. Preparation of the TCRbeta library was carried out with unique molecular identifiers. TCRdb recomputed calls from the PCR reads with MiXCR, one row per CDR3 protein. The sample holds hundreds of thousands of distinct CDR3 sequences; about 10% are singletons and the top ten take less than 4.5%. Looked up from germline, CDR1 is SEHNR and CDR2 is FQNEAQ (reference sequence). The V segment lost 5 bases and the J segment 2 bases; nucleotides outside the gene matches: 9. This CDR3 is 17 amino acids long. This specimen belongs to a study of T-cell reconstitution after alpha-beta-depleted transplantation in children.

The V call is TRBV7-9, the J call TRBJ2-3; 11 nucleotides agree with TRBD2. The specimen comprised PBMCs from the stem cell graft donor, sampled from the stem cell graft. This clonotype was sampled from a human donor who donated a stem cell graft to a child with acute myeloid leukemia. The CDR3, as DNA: TGTGCCAGCAGCAACTCACCGGGACTAGCGGCCACAGATACGCAGTATTTT. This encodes CASSNSPGLAATDTQYF.